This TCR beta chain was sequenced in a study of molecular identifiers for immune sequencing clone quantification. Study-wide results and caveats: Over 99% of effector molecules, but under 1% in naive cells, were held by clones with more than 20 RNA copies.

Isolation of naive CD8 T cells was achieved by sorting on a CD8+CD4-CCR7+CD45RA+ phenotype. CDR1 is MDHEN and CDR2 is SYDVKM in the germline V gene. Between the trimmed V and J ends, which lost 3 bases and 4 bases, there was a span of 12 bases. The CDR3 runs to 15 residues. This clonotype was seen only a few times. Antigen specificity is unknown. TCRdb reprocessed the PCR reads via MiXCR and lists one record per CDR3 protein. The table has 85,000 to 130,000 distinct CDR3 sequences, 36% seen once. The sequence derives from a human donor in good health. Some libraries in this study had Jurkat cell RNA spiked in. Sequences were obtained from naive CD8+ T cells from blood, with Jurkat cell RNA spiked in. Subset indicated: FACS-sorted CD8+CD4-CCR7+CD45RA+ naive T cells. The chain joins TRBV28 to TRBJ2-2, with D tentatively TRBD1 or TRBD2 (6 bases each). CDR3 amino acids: CASSLGGELTGELFF. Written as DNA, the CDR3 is TGTGCCAGCAGTTTGGGGGGCGAGCTCACCGGGGAGCTGTTTTTT.